This T cell receptor beta chain appears in the sequencing data of a study of T cells in localized non-small cell lung cancer. Concerning this clone itself: What it binds is unknown.

Findings of the study overall: Peak T cell clonality was found in uninvolved adjacent lung, exceeding tumor. There was an association of higher blood T cell density with longer overall survival. Among the top 100 tumor clones, a median 57 appeared in adjacent lung.

The ends were cut back, 3 bases at V and 8 bases at J, with 17 bases in the middle. CDR3 length equals 14 residues. CDR1 and CDR2 from the germline V gene are SQVTM and ANQGSEA. Data came from immunoSEQ multiplex PCR; TCRdb stores just in-frame clones and leaves some out. Seen here are some 19,000 clones, 75% to 95% observed once, and the top ten hold 4%. The TCR sequence derives from a male donor aged 60 or over with stage I squamous cell lung carcinoma. V gene TRBV29-1 combines with J gene TRBJ2-1; tentative D call: TRBD2 (6 bases). Sequencing was performed on peripheral blood, taken before any cancer treatment. For the CDR3, the DNA is TGCAGCGTTGATGGGCTCCACGGAGGGGATGAGCAGTTCTTC. This gives the protein CSVDGLHGGDEQFF.